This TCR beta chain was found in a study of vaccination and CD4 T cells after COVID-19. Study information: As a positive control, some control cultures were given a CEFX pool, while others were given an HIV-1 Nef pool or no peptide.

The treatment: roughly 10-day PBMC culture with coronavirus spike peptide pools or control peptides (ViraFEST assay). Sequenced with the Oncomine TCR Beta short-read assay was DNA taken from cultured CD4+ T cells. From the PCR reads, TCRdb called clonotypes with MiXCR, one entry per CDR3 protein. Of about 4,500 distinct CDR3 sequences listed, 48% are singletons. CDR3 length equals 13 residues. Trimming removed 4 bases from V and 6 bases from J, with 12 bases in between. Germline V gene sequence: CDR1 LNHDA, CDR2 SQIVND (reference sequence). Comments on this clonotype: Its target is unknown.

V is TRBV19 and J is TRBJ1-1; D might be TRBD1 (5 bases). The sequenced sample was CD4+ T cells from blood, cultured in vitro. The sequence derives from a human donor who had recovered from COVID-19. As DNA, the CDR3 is TGTGCCAGTAGTAATATGGGGGACGCTGAAGCTTTCTTT. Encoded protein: CASSNMGDAEAFF.